Shown below are 11 T cell receptor beta chains from a single sample sequenced in a study of cytomegalovirus exposure and HLA in healthy donors. The PCR had 60 Vbeta and 13 Jbeta primers. Using immunoSEQ multiplex PCR, the repertoire was profiled, and TCRdb retains in-frame clones only, with some absent. Among 100,000 to 150,000 clones listed, roughly 80% were seen once. Sequencing was carried out using PBMCs. The receptors derive from a woman aged 45-65 years in good health and CMV-seronegative.

This clone was detected only a few times. V is TRBV28 and J is TRBJ2-1; 7 nucleotides agree with TRBD1. V shed 3 bases, J shed 9 bases, and the junction held 14 bases outside the gene matches. The CDR3 runs to 16 residues. Germline V gene sequence: CDR1 MDHEN, CDR2 SYDVKM. The CDR3 sequence: CASSFRGQPGRSEQFF. DNA of the CDR3: TGTGCCAGCAGTTTCAGGGGACAGCCGGGACGATCTGAGCAGTTCTTC.

This clone came up a few times. The chain uses TRBV10-2 and TRBJ2-7; the match to TRBD1 covers 9 bases. V lost 4 bases and J lost 5; bases outside the gene matches: 9. CDR1 and CDR2 from the germline V gene are WSHSY and SAAADI. This CDR3 has 15 residues. CDR3 amino acids: CASSVGTGNPHEQYF. CDR3 DNA sequence: TGCGCCAGCAGTGTCGGGACAGGGAATCCTCACGAGCAGTACTTC.

The CDR3 DNA reads TGTGCCAGTAGTATAGAGAGCGGCAGCCCCTACGAGCAGTACTTC. This encodes CASSIESGSPYEQYF. The chain couples TRBV19 to TRBJ2-7; D possibly corresponds to TRBD2 (5 bases). Germline CDR1 LNHDA, CDR2 SQIVND (reference sequence). The CDR3 contains 15 residues. Trimming shortened V by 0 bases and J by 2 bases, and 11 bases separated the two germline ends.

The chain recombines TRBV11-3 with TRBJ2-5; 8 nucleotides agree with TRBD1. V lost 0 bases, J lost 7 bases, and 7 bases stayed unmatched. The CDR3 is 15 amino acids. Germline-derived CDR1 and CDR2 are SGHNT and YENEEA. CDR3 loop: CASSLEAGGAGTQYF. The DNA for the CDR3 is TGTGCCAGCAGCTTAGAGGCAGGGGGCGCCGGGACCCAGTACTTC.

The V gene is TRBV4-1, the J gene TRBJ2-2, with TRBD1 matching over 7 bases. CDR1 MGHRA and CDR2 YSYEKL come from the germline V gene. The CDR3 length is 15 residues. Trimming cost V 4 bases and J 5 bases; bases outside gene matches: 7. The CDR3 protein is CASSLRQGVTGELFF. CDR3 bases: TGCGCCAGCAGCCTTCGACAGGGTGTGACCGGGGAGCTGTTTTTT.

This chain joins TRBV7-9 and TRBJ1-2, with 9 bases lining up with TRBD1. Per the germline V gene, CDR1 is SEHNR and CDR2 is FQNEAQ (reference sequence). The CDR3 totals 15 residues. The V and J ends lost 3 bases and 1 base, in that order; junction bases with no gene match: 3. CDR3 sequence (DNA): TGTGCCAGCAGCTTTAACAGGGGGCGTAACTATGGCTACACCTTC. Its translation is CASSFNRGRNYGYTF.

The chain combines TRBV7-9 with TRBJ1-2; D might be TRBD1 (6 bases). CDR1 and CDR2 from the germline V gene are SEHNR and FQNEAQ (reference sequence). This CDR3 contains 14 residues. With 5 bases removed from V and 2 bases from J, the gap between germline ends came to 12 bases. As DNA, the CDR3 is TGTGCCAGCAGCCATTGGACAGAAAACTATGGCTACACCTTC. Amino acids: CASSHWTENYGYTF.

The chain couples TRBV20-1 to TRBJ1-2; no clear D gene. V lost 4 bases and J lost 8, with 8 bases in between. There are 10 residues in the CDR3. CDR1 DFQATT and CDR2 SNEGSKA come from the germline V gene (reference sequence). CDR3 protein: CSATGEGYTF. The CDR3 region has the DNA TGCAGTGCTACTGGAGAGGGCTACACCTTC.

This clone occurred a few times. The chain has TRBV5-1 and TRBJ2-3; no clear D. Germline values: CDR1 SGHRS, CDR2 YFSETQ. This CDR3 comprises 14 residues. V shed 0 bases and J shed 4 bases, with 9 bases lying between them. CDR3 sequence: CASSLDPYSDTQYF. DNA of the CDR3: TGCGCCAGCAGCTTGGACCCCTATTCAGATACGCAGTATTTT.

The CDR3 DNA is TGTGCCAGCAGCCGAGGGGACAGGGTCAACTATGGCTACACCTTC. Translating it yields CASSRGDRVNYGYTF. The chain links TRBV7-2 to TRBJ1-2, with 9 bases identical to TRBD1. The CDR3 is 15 residues long. CDR1 SGHTA and CDR2 FQGNSA come from the germline V gene. V was clipped by 5 bases and J by 2 bases; unmatched bases: 6.

The rearrangement joins TRBV14 to TRBJ1-2; tentative D call: TRBD1 (6 bases). The ends were cut back, 4 bases at V and 4 bases at J, with 16 bases in the middle. From germline, CDR1 is SGHDN and CDR2 FVKESK. The CDR3 runs to 15 residues. The CDR3 bases are TGTGCCAGCAGCCGAGAGGACAGAGCGCTCTATGGCTACACCTTC. Its protein product is CASSREDRALYGYTF.